This T cell receptor beta chain stems from a study of blood T cell repertoires in COVID-19 (dated by TCRdb to 2018 to 2021). With respect to the entire study: Collaborator samples came from the United States, Italy and Spain and covered acute and convalescent phases of COVID-19. A de-identified subject ID, COVID-19 status, age in years and sex were almost always included in the sample metadata. The dataset comprised deeply sampled blood TCRbeta repertoires from subjects exposed to, actively infected with, or recovered from COVID-19. The prospective study material was composed of cDNA or gDNA derived from T cells, B-cell-depleted T cells, or PBMCs. Where available, HLA class I and class II types were taken from metadata supplied by the sample provider and were not determined by assay-based typing. The repertoires were released in a freely available public database meant as a resource for research on the immune response to SARS-CoV-2. Samples came from the ongoing ImmuneRACE study (first 160 participants) plus 1,254 subjects from 6 global collaborators. Summary of the overall study and its limitations: The quantity of clinical and demographic metadata differed by source and by participant and was supplied without curation.

TCRbeta CDR3 regions were amplified from genomic DNA by means of the immunoSEQ Assay, a bias-controlled multiplex PCR. In the paper's pipeline: The number of nucleated cells in each sample was estimated from the amplification of reference gene primers within the assay. Sequence reads were collapsed and filtered to measure the absolute abundance of every unique TCRbeta CDR3 rearrangement. Productive Simpson clonality was computed per sample as the square root of Simpson's diversity index over productive rearrangements. Imported from immuneACCESS, the table was reduced by TCRdb to in-frame sequences with V and J called. These copies leave out some clones; in studies compared against another copy, an unresolved V gene accounts for under half, and the cause of the remainder is not known. The DNA gave D and trimming, while V, J and clone size come from that table. For this sample the table gives about 400,000 clones, of which around 90% were detected only once. The top ten hold 3% of the sample.

CDR3 length: 16 amino acids, cysteine to phenylalanine. This entry keeps only the CDR3 DNA: 48 bases, framed from base 1. V is shortened by 2 bases, J by 4 bases, and the region joining them spans 18 bases. CDR1 and CDR2 (MNHNS, SASEGT) derive from the germline V gene. A remark on this clone: Its recognized antigen is unknown. The record has no base qualities; no much larger clone is one base away.

The collaborating institutions used their own protocols to collect whole blood in K2EDTA tubes. For TCRbeta analysis, collaborators shipped samples as frozen whole blood, isolated PBMCs, or DNA extracted from either of those sample types. The sequence came from a human donor in a cohort sampled during active COVID-19. Recombination joined TRBV6-1 with TRBJ2-7; no D gene call is confident. Sequenced: peripheral blood. The CDR3 loop reads CASSEYSWLVQYEQYF. The nucleotides read TGTGCCAGCAGTGAATATTCATGGCTAGTCCAATACGAGCAGTACTTC.